These 6 T cell receptor beta chains were sequenced from one sample in a study of CD8+ T cells in alopecia areata. Lesional scalp punch biopsies and peripheral blood were collected from alopecia areata patients. Sequencing relied on a cDNA template that was reverse transcribed from extracted RNA. Produced via immunoSEQ multiplex PCR; TCRdb's table is partial and in-frame only. The table lists about 12,000 clones, more than 55% of them singletons, with 13% in the top ten. The sample comprised skin. All receptors come from a human donor with alopecia areata.

The rearrangement links TRBV7-6 to TRBJ2-1; no firm D call. V was shortened by 0 bases and J by 10 bases, with 7 bases between the two germline ends. The CDR3 has 12 amino acids. The germline V gene encodes CDR1 SGHVS and CDR2 FNYEAQ. The CDR3 loop reads CASSLANFEQFF. CDR3 nucleotides: TGTGCCAGCAGCTTAGCTAATTTCGAGCAGTTCTTC.

V gene TRBV5-1 combines with J gene TRBJ1-2, with TRBD1 identical over 7 bases. The CDR3 has 14 residues. V shed 4 bases, J shed 8 bases, and the junction held 11 bases outside the gene matches. In germline, CDR1 is SGHRS, CDR2 YFSETQ. CDR3 amino acids: CASSRGTATGGYTF. The CDR3 DNA is TGCGCCAGCAGCCGGGGGACAGCAACCGGAGGCTACACCTTC.

The CDR3 DNA reads TGTGCCAGCAGCTTTCCCCCGACGGGGGAAAACCTACGAGAGCAGTACTTC. It encodes CASSFPPTGENLREQYF. The chain has TRBV7-9 and TRBJ2-7; weak D call: TRBD2 (6 bases). Between the trimmed V and J ends, which lost 3 bases and 7 bases, there was a span of 25 bases. Looked up from germline, CDR1 is SEHNR and CDR2 is FQNEAQ (reference sequence). The CDR3 is 17 amino acids.

J is TRBJ1-6 and V is TRBV5-5; D not resolved. The CDR3 runs to 14 residues. The germline V gene encodes CDR1 SGHKS and CDR2 YYEKEE (reference sequence). Trimming took off 7 bases at V and 10 bases at J, with 18 bases between the two ends. The CDR3 nucleotides read TGTGCCAGCCGCTCCCTTCCTAGGAGCTCACCCCTCCACTTT. As protein: CASRSLPRSSPLHF.

The chain carries TRBV6-6 and TRBJ1-2; TRBD1 is a possible D gene (5 bases). This CDR3 has 14 residues. V was trimmed by 5 bases and J by 4 bases, leaving 14 bases between them. The germline V gene has CDR1 MNHNY and CDR2 SVGAGI (reference sequence). CDR3 DNA sequence: TGTGCCAGCAGTCCGGACGGGACGGGCTATGGCTACACCTTC. Residues: CASSPDGTGYGYTF.

This clone appeared a few times. This chain uses TRBV7-6 with TRBJ2-1; D remains ambiguous. Trimming took off 5 bases at V and 4 bases at J, with 15 bases between the two ends. Germline assignment: CDR1 SGHVS and CDR2 FNYEAQ. The length of the CDR3 is 15 residues. The CDR3 protein is CASSPPGPLYNEQFF. The CDR3 DNA sequence: TGTGCCAGCAGCCCTCCCGGTCCCCTTTACAATGAGCAGTTCTTC.